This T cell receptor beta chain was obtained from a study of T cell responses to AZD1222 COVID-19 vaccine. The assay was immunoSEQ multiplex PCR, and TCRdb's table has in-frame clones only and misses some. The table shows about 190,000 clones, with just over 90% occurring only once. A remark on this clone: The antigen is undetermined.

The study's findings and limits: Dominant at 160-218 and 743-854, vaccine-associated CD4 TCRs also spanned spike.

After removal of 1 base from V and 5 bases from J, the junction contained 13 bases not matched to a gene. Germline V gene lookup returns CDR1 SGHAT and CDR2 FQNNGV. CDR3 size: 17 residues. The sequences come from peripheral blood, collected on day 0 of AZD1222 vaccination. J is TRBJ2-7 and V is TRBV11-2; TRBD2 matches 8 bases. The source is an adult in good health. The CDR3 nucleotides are TGTGCCAGCAGCTTAGCGGGGAGGGTAGCGGGATTGGACGAGCAGTACTTC. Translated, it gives CASSLAGRVAGLDEQYF. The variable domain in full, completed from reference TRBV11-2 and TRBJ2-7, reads EAGVAQSPRYKIIEKRQSVAFWCNPISGHATLYWYQQILGQGPKLLIQFQNNGVVDDSQLPKDRFSAERLKGVDSTLKIQPAKLEDSAVYLCASSLAGRVAGLDEQYFGPGTRLTVT.